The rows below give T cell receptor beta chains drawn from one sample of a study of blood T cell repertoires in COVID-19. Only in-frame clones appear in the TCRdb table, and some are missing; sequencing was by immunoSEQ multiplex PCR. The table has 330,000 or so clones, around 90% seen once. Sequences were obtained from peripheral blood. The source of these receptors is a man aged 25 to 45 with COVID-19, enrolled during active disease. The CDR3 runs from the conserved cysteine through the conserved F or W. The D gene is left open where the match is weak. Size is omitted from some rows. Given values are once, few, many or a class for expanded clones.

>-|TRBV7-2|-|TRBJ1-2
CASSTRATGRDLYYGYTF
TGTGCCAGCAGCACTCGAGCCACGGGGAGAGACCTGTACTATGGCTACACCTTC
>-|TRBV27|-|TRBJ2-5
CASSPTWLQETQYF
TGTGCCAGCAGTCCCACGTGGCTGCAAGAGACCCAGTACTTC
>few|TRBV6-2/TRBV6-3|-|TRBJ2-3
CASSRDGLRQDTQYF
TGTGCCAGCAGCAGAGATGGACTCCGGCAAGATACGCAGTATTTT
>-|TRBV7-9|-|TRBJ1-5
CASSRELDSNQPQHF
TGTGCCAGCAGCCGGGAACTCGATAGCAATCAGCCCCAGCATTTT
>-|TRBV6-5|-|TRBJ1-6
CASSYGRFDNSPLHF
TGTGCCAGCAGTTACGGGCGCTTCGATAATTCACCCCTCCACTTT
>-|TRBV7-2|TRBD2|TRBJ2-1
CASSLGLEAGVGYNEQFF
TGTGCCAGCAGCTTAGGCCTTGAGGCGGGAGTTGGGTACAATGAGCAGTTCTTC
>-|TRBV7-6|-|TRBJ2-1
CASSLAASSYNEQFF
TGTGCCAGCAGCTTAGCGGCAAGCTCCTACAATGAGCAGTTCTTC
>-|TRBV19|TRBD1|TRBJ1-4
CASSSSWTGRTNEKLFF
TGTGCCAGTAGTAGTTCTTGGACAGGTCGGACTAATGAAAAACTGTTTTTT
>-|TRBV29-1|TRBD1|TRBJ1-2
CSVEDRGFGAYGYTF
TGCAGCGTTGAGGACAGGGGGTTCGGGGCCTATGGCTACACCTTC
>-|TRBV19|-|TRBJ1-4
CASTPGAGSTNEKLFF
TGTGCCAGTACACCAGGGGCAGGGTCAACTAATGAAAAACTGTTTTTT
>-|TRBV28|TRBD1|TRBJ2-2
CASSPGTGYTGELFF
TGTGCCAGCAGTCCTGGGACAGGGTACACCGGGGAGCTGTTTTTT
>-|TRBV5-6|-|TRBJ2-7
CASSLGGETYEQYF
TGTGCCAGCAGCTTGGGCGGAGAGACCTACGAGCAGTACTTC
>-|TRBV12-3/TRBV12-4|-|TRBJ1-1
CASSIRGNTEAFF
TGTGCCAGCAGCATCAGGGGGAACACTGAAGCTTTCTTT
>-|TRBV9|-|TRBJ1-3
CASSGQGLTGNTIYF
TGTGCCAGCAGCGGTCAGGGACTAACTGGAAACACCATATATTTT
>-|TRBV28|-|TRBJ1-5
CASSSGVSNQPQHF
TGTGCCAGCAGTTCAGGGGTAAGCAATCAGCCCCAGCATTTT
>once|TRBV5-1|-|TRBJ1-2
CASRMAGSDGYTF
TGCGCCAGCAGAATGGCGGGGTCTGATGGCTACACCTTC
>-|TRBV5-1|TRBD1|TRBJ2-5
CASSTGGQETQYF
TGCGCCAGCAGCACAGGGGGCCAAGAGACCCAGTACTTC
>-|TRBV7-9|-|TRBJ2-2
CASSLNRDNGELFF
TGTGCCAGCAGCTTAAACAGGGATAACGGGGAGCTGTTTTTT
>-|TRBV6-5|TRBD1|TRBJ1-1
CASRGQGAVGTEAFF
TGTGCCAGCAGGGGACAGGGGGCCGTCGGCACTGAAGCTTTCTTT
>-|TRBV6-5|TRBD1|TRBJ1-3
CASRGTGVGNTIYF
TGTGCCAGCAGGGGGACAGGGGTCGGAAACACCATATATTTT
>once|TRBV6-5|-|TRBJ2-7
CASRRDRSSYEQYF
TGTGCCAGCAGACGCGACAGGAGCTCCTACGAGCAGTACTTC
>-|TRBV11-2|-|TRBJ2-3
CASSKDFPNPSTDTQYF
TGTGCCAGCAGCAAGGACTTCCCGAACCCTAGCACAGATACGCAGTATTTT
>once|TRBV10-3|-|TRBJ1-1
CAINPTELNTEAFF
TGTGCCATCAACCCGACAGAGTTGAACACTGAAGCTTTCTTT
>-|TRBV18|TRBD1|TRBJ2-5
CASSPYDRVGETQYF
TGTGCCAGCTCACCCTACGACAGGGTGGGAGAGACCCAGTACTTC
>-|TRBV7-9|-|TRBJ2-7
CASGGGFPFFQQYF
TGTGCCAGCGGTGGGGGCTTCCCCTTTTTCCAGCAGTACTTC
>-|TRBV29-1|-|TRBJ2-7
CSVYHSMSPYEQYF
TGCAGCGTCTACCACTCGATGAGCCCCTACGAGCAGTACTTC
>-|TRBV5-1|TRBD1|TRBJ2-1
CASSFYGDSKSNYYNEQFF
TGCGCCAGCAGCTTTTACGGGGACAGCAAATCAAATTACTACAATGAGCAGTTCTTC
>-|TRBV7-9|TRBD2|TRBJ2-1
CASSLIGGRARDEQFF
TGTGCCAGCAGCTTGATCGGCGGGAGGGCGCGGGATGAGCAGTTCTTC
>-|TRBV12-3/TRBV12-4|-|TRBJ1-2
CASSDRNYGYTF
TGTGCCAGCAGTGACAGGAACTATGGCTACACCTTC
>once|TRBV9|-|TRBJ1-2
CASSVEQNYGYTF
TGTGCCAGCAGCGTAGAACAGAACTATGGCTACACCTTC
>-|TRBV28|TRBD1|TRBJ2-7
CASSTYPGQGCEQYF
TGTGCCAGCAGTACCTACCCGGGACAGGGGTGCGAGCAGTACTTC
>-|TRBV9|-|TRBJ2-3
CASSGRGSTDTQYF
TGTGCCAGCAGCGGGCGGGGTAGCACAGATACGCAGTATTTT
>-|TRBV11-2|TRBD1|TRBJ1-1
CASSLGRDRAGLF
TGTGCCAGCAGCTTAGGGAGGGACAGGGCTGGACTCTTT
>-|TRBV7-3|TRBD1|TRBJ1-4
CASSSDNRGNDEKLFF
TGTGCCAGCAGCTCCGATAACAGGGGGAACGATGAAAAACTGTTTTTT
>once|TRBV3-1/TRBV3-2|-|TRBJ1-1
CASSPLQGNTEAFF
TGTGCCAGCAGCCCCCTACAGGGGAACACTGAAGCTTTCTTT
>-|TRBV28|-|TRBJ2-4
CASIGDLQNIQYF
TGTGCCAGCATAGGAGACCTCCAAAACATTCAGTACTTC
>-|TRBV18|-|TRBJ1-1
CASSPLGDTEAFF
TGTGCCAGCTCACCCCTCGGGGACACTGAAGCTTTCTTT
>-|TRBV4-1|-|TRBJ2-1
CASSLRFDNEQFF
TGCGCCAGCAGCTTGAGGTTTGACAATGAGCAGTTCTTC
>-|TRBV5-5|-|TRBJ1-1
CASSLGRNTEAFF
TGTGCCAGCAGCTTGGGCAGAAACACTGAAGCTTTCTTT
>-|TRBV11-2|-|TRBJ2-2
CASSLTNGVGGELFF
TGTGCCAGCAGCTTAACCAACGGGGTCGGCGGGGAGCTGTTTTTT
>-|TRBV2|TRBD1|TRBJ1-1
CASSEMTGQTEAFF
TGTGCCAGCAGTGAGATGACAGGGCAAACTGAAGCTTTCTTT
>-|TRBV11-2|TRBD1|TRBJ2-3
CASSSGTTGGRTDTQYF
TGTGCCAGCAGCTCCGGGACGACAGGGGGCCGCACAGATACGCAGTATTTT
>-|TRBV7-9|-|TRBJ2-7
CASSTLPTSPYEQYF
TGTGCCAGCAGCACACTCCCAACTAGCCCCTACGAGCAGTACTTC
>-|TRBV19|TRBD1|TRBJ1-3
CASSISVDRSVYF
TGTGCCAGTAGTATATCAGTGGACAGGTCCGTATATTTT
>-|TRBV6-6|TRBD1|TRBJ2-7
CASRPGTGVYEQYF
TGTGCCAGCAGACCCGGGACAGGGGTATACGAGCAGTACTTC
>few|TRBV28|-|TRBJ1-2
CASSLEGTYGYTF
TGTGCCAGCAGTTTAGAGGGTACCTATGGCTACACCTTC
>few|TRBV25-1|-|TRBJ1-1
CASSELGQGLAEAFF
TGTGCCAGCAGTGAATTAGGGCAGGGGTTAGCTGAAGCTTTCTTT
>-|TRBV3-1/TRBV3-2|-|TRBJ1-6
CASSQPFWFSGNSPLHF
TGTGCCAGCAGCCAACCTTTTTGGTTTTCGGGAAATTCACCCCTCCACTTT
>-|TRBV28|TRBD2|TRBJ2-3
CASSLTEGLAVTDTQYF
TGTGCCAGCAGTCTAACCGAAGGACTAGCGGTCACAGATACGCAGTATTTT
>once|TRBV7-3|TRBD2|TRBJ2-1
CASSLLMPGGPIEQFF
TGTGCCAGCAGCTTATTGATGCCGGGAGGGCCTATTGAGCAGTTCTTC
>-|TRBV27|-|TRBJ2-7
CASSLSGQGLKQYF
TGTGCCAGCAGTTTATCTGGGCAAGGCCTCAAGCAGTACTTC
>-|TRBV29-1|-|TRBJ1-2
CSVEDGRGADYGYTF
TGCAGCGTTGAAGATGGAAGGGGCGCCGACTATGGCTACACCTTC
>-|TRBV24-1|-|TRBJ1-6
CATSDPRSSYNSPLHF
TGTGCCACCAGTGATCCGAGGAGCTCCTATAATTCACCCCTCCACTTT
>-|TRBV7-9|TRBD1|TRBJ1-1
CAEGQMNTEAFF
TGTGCTGAGGGACAGATGAACACTGAAGCTTTCTTT
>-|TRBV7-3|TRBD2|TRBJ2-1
CASSLKRLAGAEEQFF
TGTGCCAGCAGCTTAAAACGGCTAGCGGGAGCAGAAGAGCAGTTCTTC
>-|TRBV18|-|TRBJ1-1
CASSPNRDTEAFF
TGTGCCAGCTCACCCAACAGGGACACTGAAGCTTTCTTT
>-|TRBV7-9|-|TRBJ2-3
CASSRTMVASTDTQYF
TGTGCCAGCAGCCGAACCATGGTAGCTAGCACAGATACGCAGTATTTT
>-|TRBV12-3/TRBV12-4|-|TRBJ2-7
CASSPTQNYEQYF
TGTGCCAGCAGCCCTACACAGAACTACGAGCAGTACTTC
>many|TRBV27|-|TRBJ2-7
CASFTASYEQYF
TGTGCCAGTTTTACAGCCTCCTACGAGCAGTACTTC